This section outlines one T cell receptor (beta chain) sequence together with its context. A few counts support this clone. What antigen it recognizes has not been identified. The input lacks base qualities; no much larger clone sits a single base away. These data belong to a study of beta chain features in type 1 diabetes (dated 2018 in TCRdb). About the full investigation: No differences in mean age, gender distribution, total cell number or subset yield were found between patients and healthy donors. A total of approximately 99,000,000 sorted cells were examined across all samples, and RNA yield correlated strongly with the number of cells per subset. The study compared TCRB repertoires of sorted circulating CD4+ T cell subsets between recently diagnosed type 1 diabetes patients and matched healthy donors. Regulatory and stem cell-like memory subsets were obtained from only 8 patients and roughly eight healthy donors, while naive and central memory subsets were obtained from all 30 or so donors. Here is what the overall study found, with its caveats: At VDJ recombination sites, patients with type 1 diabetes made fewer insertions and deleted more nucleotides, a pattern implying thymic rearrangement abnormalities. A moderate but significant shortening of TCRB CDR3 length was observed in type 1 diabetes patients in all four CD4+ subsets. Because cDNA rather than genomic DNA was sequenced, highly expressing activated cells could have been over-represented, although no difference in activation and CD3 levels was found between groups. Naive, central memory and regulatory TCRB repertoires appeared more similar among patients than among healthy donors. PCR may preferentially amplify shorter templates, but because patient and control samples were amplified and corrected together, any resulting skew would affect both groups equally. Because the HLA sub-analyses included only small numbers of individuals, any influence of HLA type on TCRB rearrangement was left unresolved.

The entire amount of isolated RNA was reverse transcribed using the High Capacity cDNA Reverse Transcription Kit, so the sequenced TCRB transcripts were expressed ones. Naive, central memory and regulatory T cell samples underwent deep immunoSEQ sequencing, averaging about 3.5 million total reads per sample. Sorted cells were lysed in RLT buffer and RNA was extracted with DNase-treated RNeasy Micro or Mini kits, depending on cell number. Each cell subset was processed on its own to prevent cross-contamination, while patient and healthy donor samples were processed together. The immunoSEQ multiplex PCR was used to amplify TCRB sequences from cDNA, yielding 87-bp fragments that span the CDR3 region. Sequencing of the amplicons was performed on the Illumina HiSeq platform. Under the source paper's analysis protocol: Synthetic template baselines were used to correct PCR bias computationally, reads within Hamming distance 2 were collapsed together, and singletons that could not be merged were discarded. Reads were aligned against IMGT to assign V, D and J genes, CDR3 length and insertions or deletions at six rearrangement sites. Within each subset, clonotype counts were normalized to sorted cell number, after which true diversity and Gini coefficients were computed with the tcR R package. Repertoire sharing was quantified using the overlap coefficient calculated on TCRB nucleotide sequences. What TCRdb holds here is the immuneACCESS table cut down to in-frame rearrangements. Part of the clones is not present; checked against another copy, under half of the missing clones reflect an unresolved V gene, and the others are unexplained. V and J calls and clone size are those listed in that table; D and trimming were worked out from the DNA. This sample has about 290,000 clones in its table, and about 8% of those were observed once. Clones ranked in the top ten supply over 0.8% of the sample.

From each donor, a single peripheral blood sample of about 100 mL on average was drawn into heparinised tubes. Using a panel that included CD45RO, CCR7, CD25, CD127, CD95 and CD27, naive, central memory, regulatory and stem cell-like memory CD4+ T cells were sorted on a BD FACSAria II. Purity was above 95% for every sorted population. Right away, PBMCs were isolated by Lymphoprep density gradient centrifugation and were stained directly, with no culture step. So that batch effects would be minimized, each experiment stained and sorted samples in pairs, pairing one healthy donor with one patient. This receptor was identified in a woman in her late teens or twenties in good health. The sample comprised central memory CD4+ T cells from blood.

CDR3 reads: CASSSGQLWETQYF. The DNA is as follows: TGTGCCAGCAGCTCAGGACAGCTGTGGGAGACCCAGTACTTC. Rearrangement joined TRBV5-8 to TRBJ2-5; 6 matching bases give a weak D call of TRBD1. Counted from cysteine to phenylalanine, this CDR3 has 14 amino acids. The only DNA kept is the CDR3, 42 bases in frame from the first base. CDR1 and CDR2 are drawn from the germline V gene: SGHTS, YDEGEE. The V and J ends are trimmed by 3 bases and 5 bases, leaving 14 bases between them.